Below are 28 T cell receptor beta chains sequenced from a single sample in a study of post-analysis software for immune sequencing data. Whole-study results and caveats: Roughly 5 TRBV segments (TRBV5-6, TRBV5-1 and TRBV20-1 among them) occurred more frequently in patients than in controls.

These receptors lack a known antigen. Prepared libraries of TCR beta cDNA carried unique molecular identifiers. TCRdb reprocessed the PCR reads via MiXCR and lists one record per CDR3 protein. The sample consists of 600,000 to 750,000 distinct CDR3 sequences, 55% to 70% of them appearing once. Sequences were obtained from blood. These TCRs come from a girl aged 2 to 9 with multiple sclerosis.

This clonotype was counted between two and nine times. The CDR3 region is CASRPAGGPSYEQYF. The CDR3 region has the DNA TGCGCCAGCAGGCCCGCGGGGGGGCCGTCCTACGAGCAGTACTTC. This chain links TRBV5-1 with TRBJ2-7; 9 nucleotides agree with TRBD2. Germline assignment: CDR1 SGHRS and CDR2 YFSETQ. The CDR3 is made up of 15 amino acids. Trimming took 5 bases from V and 1 from J; bases not matched to a gene: 7.

The chain recombines TRBV9 with TRBJ2-1; D unclear. V was pared by 0 bases and J by 6 bases, with 10 bases between. Looked up from germline, CDR1 is SGDLS and CDR2 is YYNGEE. The CDR3 totals 14 residues. The CDR3 reads CASSVAPSINEQFF. In nucleotides, the CDR3 is TGTGCCAGCAGCGTAGCGCCTAGTATCAATGAGCAGTTCTTC.

The chain couples TRBV12-3 or TRBV12-4 to TRBJ1-6, with a tentative D call TRBD1 (6 bases). Trimming left V 11 bases short and J 6 bases short, with 23 bases between. This CDR3 contains 16 residues. The CDR3 nucleotides are TGTGCCGGCACCAAAAACCCTGGAGGGGGTAATTCACCCCTCCACTTT. Protein product: CAGTKNPGGGNSPLHF.

This chain links TRBV6-4 with TRBJ2-1, with D possibly TRBD1 on 6 matching bases. This CDR3 has 13 amino acids. V was trimmed by 4 bases and J by 6 bases, leaving 10 bases between them. The germline V gene encodes CDR1 MRHNA and CDR2 SNTAGT. The CDR3 protein is CASSAQGLNEQFF. Here the CDR3 DNA reads TGTGCCAGCAGTGCCCAGGGGCTCAATGAGCAGTTCTTC.

There are a few counts of this clonotype. The genes are TRBV2 and TRBJ2-3; a weak D match, TRBD1 (6 bases). The germline V gene has CDR1 SNHLY and CDR2 FYNNEI. The CDR3 loop spans 14 amino acids. V was shortened by 7 bases and J by 6 bases, with 17 bases between the two germline ends. CDR3 sequence reads: CASTRQQGLDTQYF. In DNA form, the CDR3 reads TGTGCCAGCACCCGCCAACAGGGTCTCGATACGCAGTATTTT.

The chain carries TRBV12-3 or TRBV12-4 and TRBJ1-5; 12 nucleotides align to TRBD1. Losses at the gene ends were 3 bases for V and 2 bases for J; bases not matched to a gene: 11. The CDR3 is made up of 19 amino acids. The CDR3 here is CASSFRRGTGGTRNQPQHF. The CDR3 DNA sequence: TGTGCCAGCAGTTTTAGGAGGGGGACAGGGGGCACTCGCAATCAGCCCCAGCATTTT.

The chain combines TRBV20-1 with TRBJ2-5, with 11 bases identical to TRBD2. The CDR3 has 15 residues. CDR1 DFQATT and CDR2 SNEGSKA come from the germline V gene (reference sequence). CDR3 sequence reads: CSATFTSGSDETQYF. CDR3 sequence (DNA): TGCAGCGCCACCTTCACTAGCGGGAGTGACGAGACCCAGTACTTC.

The genes are TRBV5-1 and TRBJ2-3; D is undetermined. The CDR3 extends over 14 amino acids. Germline-derived CDR1 and CDR2 are SGHRS and YFSETQ. V lost 2 bases and J lost 2, with 9 bases in between. CDR3 sequence reads: CASSFGRNTDTQYF. The CDR3 DNA reads as TGCGCCAGCAGCTTCGGCAGGAACACAGATACGCAGTATTTT.

This clonotype showed up just a few times. The chain links TRBV12-3 or TRBV12-4 to TRBJ2-1; 9 nucleotides align to TRBD1. V gave up 3 bases and J gave up 6 bases; unmatched junction bases: 3. The CDR3 has 14 residues. As DNA, the CDR3 is TGTGCCAGCAGTTTGGGGGACAGGGTCAATGAGCAGTTCTTC. It translates to CASSLGDRVNEQFF.

The table lists this clonotype with a few counts. V usage is TRBV5-1 and J usage is TRBJ2-1; tentatively, D is TRBD2 (6 bases). The CDR3 runs 13 residues. V was pared by 2 bases and J by 12 bases, with 15 bases between. The germline gives CDR1 SGHRS, CDR2 YFSETQ. The CDR3: CASSFSGAEGQFF. The DNA for the CDR3 is TGCGCCAGCAGCTTCTCGGGAGCGGAAGGGCAGTTCTTC.

The V and J genes are TRBV15 and TRBJ2-1; TRBD2 matches at 15 bases. Per germline, CDR1 LNHNV and CDR2 YYDKDF (reference sequence). The CDR3 is 19 residues long. Germline trimming cut 6 bases from V and 11 bases from J; bases unmatched to any gene: 20. CDR3 nucleotide sequence: TGTGCCACCAGGGCAGGGACACAACAATGGACTAGCGGGGGGGCAAAGCAGTTCTTC. It yields the protein CATRAGTQQWTSGGAKQFF.

A note on this clonotype: Possible read error: a much larger clone is one base away. The rearrangement links TRBV29-1 to TRBJ2-5, with 9 positions matching TRBD2. V shed 6 bases and J 11 bases; nucleotides not matched to a gene: 13. Per the germline V gene, CDR1 is SQVTM and CDR2 is ANQGSEA. The CDR3 has 13 residues. CDR3 sequence (DNA): TGCAGCGTCGGACTAGCGCTATACAATGAGCAGTACTTC. Amino acids: CSVGLALYNEQYF.

The chain joins TRBV24-1 to TRBJ2-1; D perhaps matches TRBD1 (7 bases). V gave up 3 bases and J gave up 5 bases, with 13 bases separating them. Germline V gene sequence: CDR1 KGHDR, CDR2 SFDVKD. The CDR3 sequence is 15 residues long. The CDR3 protein is CATSDGGTANNEQFF. CDR3 nucleotides: TGTGCCACCAGTGATGGGGGGACAGCAAACAATGAGCAGTTCTTC.

The chain couples TRBV5-6 to TRBJ2-7; TRBD2 matches at 7 bases. The J call may not be correct, given that the DNA end is closer to TRBJ2-5. The CDR3 loop spans 17 amino acids. Per germline, CDR1 SGHDT and CDR2 YYEEEE. CDR3 nucleotides: TGTGCCAGCAGCTTGGGGGCCCTCCGCGGGAGAGGGGAGACCCAGTACTTC. Its protein product is CASSLGALRGRGETQYF.

This chain joins TRBV3-1 and TRBJ1-5; D call uncertain. Germline V gives CDR1 LGHDT, CDR2 YNNKEL (reference sequence). The V gene lost 4 bases and the J gene lost 7 bases, with 17 bases spanning the gap. This CDR3 comprises 15 residues. In DNA form, the CDR3 reads TGTGCCAGCAGCCGAACTGACACCTTTGGGCAGCCCCAGCATTTT. Translation: CASSRTDTFGQPQHF.

This clonotype was counted a few times. J is TRBJ2-5 and V is TRBV15; 7 nucleotides agree with TRBD1. From germline, CDR1 is LNHNV and CDR2 YYDKDF (reference sequence). Unmatched junction bases numbered 5, after V lost 8 bases and J lost 2 bases. The CDR3 totals 13 residues. This chain's CDR3 is CATRGTDQETQYF. DNA of the CDR3: TGTGCCACCCGTGGGACAGATCAAGAGACCCAGTACTTC.

The CDR3 here is CASSLVDSYSNQPQHF. CDR3 DNA sequence: TGTGCCAGCAGCTTGGTCGACAGTTATAGCAATCAGCCCCAGCATTTT. V and J are TRBV5-5 and TRBJ1-5, with D possibly being TRBD1 (5 bases). The germline gives CDR1 SGHKS, CDR2 YYEKEE (reference sequence). Trimming left V 0 bases short and J 0 bases short, with 10 bases between. This CDR3 is 16 amino acids long.

This clonotype was picked up a small number of times. This chain links TRBV5-1 with TRBJ1-2; perhaps TRBD1 as D (6 bases). V was trimmed by 1 base and J by 3 bases, leaving 16 bases between them. CDR1 and CDR2 (germline): SGHRS, YFSETQ. The CDR3 extends over 16 amino acids. For the CDR3, the DNA is TGCGCCAGCAGCTTGTACTCGGGACACAGCGACTATGGCTACACCTTC. Protein sequence: CASSLYSGHSDYGYTF.

The chain is built from TRBV7-9 and TRBJ2-1; tentatively, D is TRBD1 or TRBD2 (5 bases each). V lost 2 bases, J lost 6 bases, and 11 bases lay in between. The CDR3 is 14 residues long. Germline V gene sequence: CDR1 SEHNR, CDR2 FQNEAQ (reference sequence). CDR3 residues: CASSLQGRGNEQFF. The CDR3 DNA is TGTGCCAGCAGCTTACAGGGCCGGGGCAATGAGCAGTTCTTC.

As regards this clonotype: This could be a read error, since a much larger clone is one nucleotide away. V gene TRBV12-3 or TRBV12-4 combines with J gene TRBJ2-4; TRBD2 is a possible D gene (6 bases). Trimming cost V 3 bases and J 3 bases, with 15 bases left between them. This CDR3 region has 16 residues. In nucleotides, the CDR3 is TGTGCCAGCAGTTTTAACTTGAGGAGGGTCAAAAACATTCAGTACTTC. Translation: CASSFNLRRVKNIQYF.

This chain uses TRBV29-1 with TRBJ2-3; D is perhaps TRBD1 or TRBD2 (5 bases each). Deletions cut 3 bases from V and 0 bases from J, with 19 bases between. CDR1 and CDR2 (germline): SQVTM, ANQGSEA. The CDR3 length is 17 residues. Written as DNA, the CDR3 is TGCAGCGTTGATCGAGGGCTTGAGGGGTATAGCACAGATACGCAGTATTTT. Translating it yields CSVDRGLEGYSTDTQYF.

This clonotype was detected only a few times. This chain links TRBV5-1 with TRBJ1-1, with TRBD1 identical over 7 bases. The length of the CDR3 is 15 residues. Per germline, CDR1 SGHRS and CDR2 YFSETQ. J lost 4 bases, V lost 0 bases, and 6 bases had no gene match. For the CDR3, the DNA is TGCGCCAGCAGCTTGGTGGAAGGGGGCGGCACTGAAGCTTTCTTT. Translation: CASSLVEGGGTEAFF. Complete variable domain (other parts from reference TRBV5-1 and TRBJ1-1): KAGVTQTPRYLIKTRGQQVTLSCSPISGHRSVSWYQQTPGQGLQFLFEYFSETQRNKGNFPGRFSGRQFSNSRSEMNVSTLELGDSALYLCASSLVEGGGTEAFFGQGTRLTVV.

This clonotype is a singleton in its sample. The gene calls are TRBV5-1 and TRBJ2-1; tentative D call: TRBD2 (6 bases). Trimming removed 7 bases at V and 4 bases at J, with 15 bases between. The CDR3 loop spans 14 amino acids. The germline V gene encodes CDR1 SGHRS and CDR2 YFSETQ. This CDR3 reads CASRGSLGYNEQFF. The CDR3, as DNA: TGCGCCAGCCGGGGGAGCCTAGGGTACAATGAGCAGTTCTTC.

The chain combines TRBV11-2 with TRBJ2-7; D may be TRBD1 (6 bases). The ends were cut back, 1 base at V and 3 bases at J, with 10 bases in the middle. Looked up from germline, CDR1 is SGHAT and CDR2 is FQNNGV. The CDR3 is 14 residues long. The CDR3 nucleotides are TGTGCCAGCAGCTTAGTAGAGGACAGCTACGAGCAGTACTTC. As protein: CASSLVEDSYEQYF.

The sample holds one count of this clonotype. The chain joins TRBV7-2 to TRBJ1-2, with 9 bases that match TRBD1. The V segment lost 2 bases and the J segment 8 bases; nucleotides outside the gene matches: 6. CDR1 SGHTA and CDR2 FQGNSA come from the germline V gene. The CDR3 runs 14 residues. CDR3 sequence (DNA): TGTGCCAGCAGCTTACTACAGGGGGCGGTCGGCTACACCTTC. It specifies CASSLLQGAVGYTF.

The chain's CDR3 is CASISKRNYGYTF. The CDR3 bases are TGTGCCAGTATCTCAAAACGCAACTATGGCTACACCTTC. This sequence joins TRBV19 and TRBJ1-2; D is uncertain. CDR1 is LNHDA, CDR2 SQIVND, per germline (reference sequence). Trimming removed 7 bases from V and 2 bases from J, with 11 bases in between. The CDR3 runs 13 residues.

The chain couples TRBV5-1 to TRBJ2-7, with D perhaps TRBD1 (6 bases). Per the germline V gene, CDR1 is SGHRS and CDR2 is YFSETQ. The ends were cut back, 0 bases at V and 11 bases at J, with 12 bases in the middle. CDR3 size: 12 residues. The CDR3 DNA sequence: TGCGCCAGCAGCTTGGCCGAGGGGGTTGAGTACTTC. It specifies CASSLAEGVEYF.

V and J are TRBV9 and TRBJ2-5; TRBD2 might be the D (6 bases). Germline CDR1 is SGDLS and CDR2 is YYNGEE. The CDR3 consists of 13 residues. V dropped 0 bases and J dropped 6 bases, with 9 bases sitting between them. The chain's CDR3 is CASSVVGSQTQYF. In nucleotides, the CDR3 is TGTGCCAGCAGCGTAGTCGGGAGTCAGACCCAGTACTTC.